Many counts were recorded for the clone carrying this TCR beta chain. TCRdb independently ran MiXCR on the 5' RACE reads; one entry per CDR3 protein. The sample has 1.5 million to 2 million distinct CDR3 sequences; around 33% are singletons. The data derive from a study of identical twins. Every sampled donor was Caucasian and healthy. CDR1 and CDR2 from the germline V gene are DFQATT and SNEGSKA (reference sequence). V was pared by 0 bases and J by 0 bases, with 9 bases between. The CDR3 spans 14 residues. This clonotype was obtained from a newborn girl in good health. The sequencing sample was made of cord blood. The genes are TRBV20-1 and TRBJ2-7; D not resolved. The CDR3 DNA sequence: TGCAGTGCTAGAGATCAAGGCAGCTCCTACGAGCAGTACTTC. It codes for CSARDQGSSYEQYF.